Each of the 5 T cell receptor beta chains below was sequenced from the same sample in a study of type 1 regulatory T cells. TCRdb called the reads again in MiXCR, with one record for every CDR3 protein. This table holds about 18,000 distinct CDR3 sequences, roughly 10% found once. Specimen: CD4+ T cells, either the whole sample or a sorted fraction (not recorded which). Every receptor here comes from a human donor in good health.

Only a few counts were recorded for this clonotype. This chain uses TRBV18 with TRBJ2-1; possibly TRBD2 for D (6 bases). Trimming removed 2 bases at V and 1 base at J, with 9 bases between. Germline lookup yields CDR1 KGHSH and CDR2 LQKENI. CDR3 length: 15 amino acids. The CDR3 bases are TGTGCCAGCTCACCATTAGCGGAGTCCTACAATGAGCAGTTCTTC. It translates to CASSPLAESYNEQFF.

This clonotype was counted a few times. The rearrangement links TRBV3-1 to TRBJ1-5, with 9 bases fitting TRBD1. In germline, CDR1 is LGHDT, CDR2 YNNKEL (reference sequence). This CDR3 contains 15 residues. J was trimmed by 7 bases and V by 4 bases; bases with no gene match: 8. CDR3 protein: CASSRGFGQGQPQHF. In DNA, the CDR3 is TGTGCCAGCAGCCGCGGATTCGGACAGGGGCAGCCCCAGCATTTT.

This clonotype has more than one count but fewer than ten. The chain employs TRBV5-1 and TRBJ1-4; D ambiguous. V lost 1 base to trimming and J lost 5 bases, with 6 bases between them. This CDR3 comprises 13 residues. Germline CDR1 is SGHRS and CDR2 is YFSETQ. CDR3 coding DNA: TGCGCCAGCAGCTTGAGCAAGAATGAAAAACTGTTTTTT. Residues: CASSLSKNEKLFF. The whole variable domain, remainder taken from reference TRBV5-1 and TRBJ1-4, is KAGVTQTPRYLIKTRGQQVTLSCSPISGHRSVSWYQQTPGQGLQFLFEYFSETQRNKGNFPGRFSGRQFSNSRSEMNVSTLELGDSALYLCASSLSKNEKLFFGSGTQLSVL.

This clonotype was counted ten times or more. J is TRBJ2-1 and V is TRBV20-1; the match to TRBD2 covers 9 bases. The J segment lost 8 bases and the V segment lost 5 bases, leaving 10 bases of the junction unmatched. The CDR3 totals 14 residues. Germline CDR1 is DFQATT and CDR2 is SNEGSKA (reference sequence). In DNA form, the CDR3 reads TGCAGTGCTCAGACTAGCGGCCATCCAGATGAGCAGTTCTTC. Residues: CSAQTSGHPDEQFF.

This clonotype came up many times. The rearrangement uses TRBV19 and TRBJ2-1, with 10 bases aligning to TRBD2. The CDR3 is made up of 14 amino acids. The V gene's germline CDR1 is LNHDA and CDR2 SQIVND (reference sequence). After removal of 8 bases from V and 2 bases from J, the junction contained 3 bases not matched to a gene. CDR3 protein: CASASGRAYNEQFF. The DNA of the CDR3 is TGTGCCAGTGCAAGCGGGAGGGCCTACAATGAGCAGTTCTTC.